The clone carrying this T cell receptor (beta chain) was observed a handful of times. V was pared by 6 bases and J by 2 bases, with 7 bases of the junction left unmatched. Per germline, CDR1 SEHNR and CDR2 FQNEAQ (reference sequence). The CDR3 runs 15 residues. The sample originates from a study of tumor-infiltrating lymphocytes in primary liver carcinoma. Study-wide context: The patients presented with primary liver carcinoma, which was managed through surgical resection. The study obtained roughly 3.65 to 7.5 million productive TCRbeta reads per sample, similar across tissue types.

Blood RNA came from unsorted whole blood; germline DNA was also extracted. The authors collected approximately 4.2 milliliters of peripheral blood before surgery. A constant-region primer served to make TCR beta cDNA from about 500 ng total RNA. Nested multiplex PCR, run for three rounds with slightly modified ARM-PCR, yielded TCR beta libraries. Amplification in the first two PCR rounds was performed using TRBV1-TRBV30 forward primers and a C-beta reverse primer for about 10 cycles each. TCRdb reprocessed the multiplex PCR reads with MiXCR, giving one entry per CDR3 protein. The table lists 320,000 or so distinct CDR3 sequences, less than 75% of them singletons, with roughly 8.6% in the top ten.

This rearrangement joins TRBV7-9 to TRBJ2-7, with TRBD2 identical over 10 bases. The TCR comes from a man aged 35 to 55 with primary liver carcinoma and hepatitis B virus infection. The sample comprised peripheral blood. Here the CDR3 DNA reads TGTGCCAGCAGATCAATAGCGGGAGGTACCTACGAGCAGTACTTC. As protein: CASRSIAGGTYEQYF.